A selection of T cell receptor beta chains follows, all from one sample in a study of cytomegalovirus exposure and HLA in healthy donors. Clones were sequenced by immunoSEQ multiplex PCR, and TCRdb holds only the in-frame ones, with some missing. The sample has around 80,000 clones, 62% seen once. Sequences were obtained from PBMCs. These receptors were obtained from a male donor in good health and CMV-seropositive. CDR3s include the opening cysteine and the closing phenylalanine or tryptophan. D genes are given only for firm matches. Some rows mark clone size as missing; the rest say once, few, many or name a class of expanded clone.

-,-,TRBV21-1,TRBJ1-5,TGTGCCAGTCTTCCCCAGGATAATGGGACAGCTAGCAATCAGCCCCAGCATTTT,CASLPQDNGTASNQPQHF
-,-,TRBV7-2,TRBJ1-4,TGTGCCAGCAGCTCTCCGGGACTGAGTAATGAAAAACTGTTTTTT,CASSSPGLSNEKLFF
TRBD1,-,TRBV19,TRBJ1-1,TGTGCCAGTAGTGCCCACAGGGGGTCGAGAACTGAAGCTTTCTTT,CASSAHRGSRTEAFF
TRBD1,-,TRBV29-1,TRBJ1-2,TGCAGCGCCCCGGGACAGGGGCAGGTTGGGGGCTACACCTTC,CSAPGQGQVGGYTF
TRBD1,-,TRBV7-6,TRBJ2-5,TGTGCCAGCAGCCGAACGACAGGGAGAGAAGAGACCCAGTACTTC,CASSRTTGREETQYF
-,once,TRBV6-5,TRBJ1-6,TGTGCCAGCAGTTACTCGAACAGTTATTATAATTCACCCCTCCACTTT,CASSYSNSYYNSPLHF
-,few,TRBV7-9,TRBJ2-4,TGTGCCAGCAGCTCGCAAGCGGCCAAAAACATTCAGTACTTC,CASSSQAAKNIQYF
-,-,TRBV14,TRBJ2-2,TGTGCCAGCAGCCAAGTTGGCGGGGTCGCGAACACCGGGGAGCTGTTTTTT,CASSQVGGVANTGELFF
TRBD1,-,TRBV29-1,TRBJ1-2,TGCAGCGTCGAAGTGACAGGGGCCCCCTATGGCTACACCTTC,CSVEVTGAPYGYTF
-,-,TRBV2,TRBJ2-7,TGTGCCAGCAGTGAAGCCACAGCCTACGAGCAGTACTTC,CASSEATAYEQYF
-,once,TRBV6-5,TRBJ1-2,TGTGCCAGCAAGGGAGGTACCCTGGGTTATGGCTACACCTTC,CASKGGTLGYGYTF
-,-,TRBV27,TRBJ2-7,TGTGCCAGCAGTTTACAGGGGACCGTCGCCTCTTACGAGCAGTACTTC,CASSLQGTVASYEQYF
TRBD2,-,TRBV25-1,TRBJ2-3,TGTGCCAGCAGTATCAATCCTAGCGGGGCCTTCACAGATACGCAGTATTTT,CASSINPSGAFTDTQYF
TRBD1,once,TRBV5-4,TRBJ1-1,TGTGCCAGCAGCAATGCCCCCGGGACAGGGGCAAACACTGAAGCTTTCTTT,CASSNAPGTGANTEAFF
-,-,TRBV5-6,TRBJ2-7,TGTGCCAGCAGCTCAAGCGTCTCCTACGAGCAGTACTTC,CASSSSVSYEQYF